This T cell receptor beta chain derives from a study of T-cell reconstitution after alpha-beta-depleted transplantation in children. Construction of the TCRbeta library involved unique molecular identifiers. TCRdb passed the PCR reads through MiXCR, listing each CDR3 protein once. This table holds approximately 400,000 distinct CDR3 sequences, approximately 10% found once. V was pared by 6 bases and J by 6 bases, with 16 bases between. This CDR3 is 14 amino acids long. The rearrangement uses TRBV12-3 or TRBV12-4 and TRBJ2-3; TRBD2 might be the D (5 bases). The origin of this receptor is a human donor who donated a stem cell graft to a child with acute myeloid leukemia. The source was PBMCs from the stem cell graft donor, collected from the stem cell graft. The CDR3 DNA reads as TGTGCCAGCAGCCCTCAACTAGTTACGGATACGCAGTATTTT. It specifies CASSPQLVTDTQYF.